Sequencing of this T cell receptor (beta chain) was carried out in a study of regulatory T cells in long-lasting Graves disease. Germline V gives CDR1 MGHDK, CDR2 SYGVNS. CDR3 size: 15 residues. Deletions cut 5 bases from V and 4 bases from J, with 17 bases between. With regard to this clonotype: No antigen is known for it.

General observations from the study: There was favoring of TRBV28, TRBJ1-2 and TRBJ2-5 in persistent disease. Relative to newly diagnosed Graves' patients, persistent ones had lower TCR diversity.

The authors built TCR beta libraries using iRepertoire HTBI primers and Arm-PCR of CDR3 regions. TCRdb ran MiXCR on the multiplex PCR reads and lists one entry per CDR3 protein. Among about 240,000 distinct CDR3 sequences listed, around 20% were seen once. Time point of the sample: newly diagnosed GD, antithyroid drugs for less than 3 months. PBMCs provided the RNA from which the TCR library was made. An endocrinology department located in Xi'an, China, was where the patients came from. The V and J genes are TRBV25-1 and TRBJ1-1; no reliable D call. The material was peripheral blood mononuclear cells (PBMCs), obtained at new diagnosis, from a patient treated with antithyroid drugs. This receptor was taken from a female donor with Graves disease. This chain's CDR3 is CASSQPGSVGTEAFF. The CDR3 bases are TGTGCCAGCAGTCAGCCGGGGTCGGTGGGCACTGAAGCTTTCTTT.